These T cell receptor beta chains were read from a single sample in a study of early T cells in non-severe SARS-CoV-2 infection. TCRdb reprocessed the 5' RACE reads with MiXCR, giving one entry per CDR3 protein. In the table there are 30,000 or so distinct CDR3 sequences, roughly 5.3% of which are singletons. Material for sequencing was whole blood. These TCRs come from an adult who was a healthcare worker with PCR-confirmed SARS-CoV-2 infection or an uninfected control (not recorded which). Each CDR3 is given with its conserved first and last residue. D genes are given only for firm matches. Only part of the rows carry a size: once, few, many, or a class if the clone is expanded.

V gene	D gene	clone size	J gene	CDR3 DNA	CDR3 protein
TRBV3-1	.	many	TRBJ1-1	TGTGCCAGCAGCCAAGCCGCCCGGGCCAGTGAAGCTTTCTTT	CASSQAARASEAFF
TRBV9	TRBD1	few	TRBJ2-1	TGTGCCAGCAGCCCCTTCCGGACAGGGCTCTACAACGAGCAGTTCTTC	CASSPFRTGLYNEQFF
TRBV7-8	.	many	TRBJ2-1	TGTGCCAGCAGCCGCGACAGCAAATCCTACAATGAGCAGTTCTTC	CASSRDSKSYNEQFF
TRBV24-1	TRBD1	many	TRBJ1-4	TGTGCCACCAGTGATTCGCCTGCAGGGGGTAATGAAAAACTGTTTTTT	CATSDSPAGGNEKLFF
TRBV24-1	.	many	TRBJ1-4	TGTGCCACCAGCCAAGCGGGGGCAGGTGAAAAACTGTTTTTT	CATSQAGAGEKLFF
TRBV4-3	.	many	TRBJ2-3	TGCGCCAGCAGCCAGAAAAGCGGGACATACACGCAGTATTTT	CASSQKSGTYTQYF
TRBV7-6	TRBD1	few	TRBJ2-7	TGTGCCAGCAGCTCTAGACAGGGGGCTATCCACGAGCAGTACTTC	CASSSRQGAIHEQYF
TRBV10-3	.	many	TRBJ1-2	TGTGCCATCAGTGAGGTGCCCAACTATGGCTACACCTTC	CAISEVPNYGYTF
TRBV11-2	TRBD1	many	TRBJ1-2	TGTGCCAGCAGCTCTCAGGACAGGACGGGCTACACCTTC	CASSSQDRTGYTF
TRBV2	TRBD2	many	TRBJ2-1	TGTGCCAGCAGCACCCTAGCGGGGAACGACAATGAGCAGTTCTTC	CASSTLAGNDNEQFF
TRBV27	.	many	TRBJ2-1	TGTGCCAGCAGTTCCGACATAGGCAATGAGCAGTTCTTC	CASSSDIGNEQFF
TRBV6-1	TRBD2	many	TRBJ2-7	TGTGCCAGCCGGACAGTTCGTCAGCGGGGGGCCTACGAGCAGTACTTC	CASRTVRQRGAYEQYF
TRBV24-1	TRBD2	many	TRBJ2-1	TGTGCCACCAGTAGCCCAGCGGGAGTCACCTACAATGAGCAGTTCTTC	CATSSPAGVTYNEQFF
TRBV5-5	TRBD1	many	TRBJ2-1	TGTGCCAGCAGCTGGGCGGACAGGGATGAGCAGTTCTTC	CASSWADRDEQFF
TRBV7-2	.	many	TRBJ2-1	TGTGCCAGCAGCTCCCCCGCCCTTGGACCCTACAATGAGCAGTTCTTC	CASSSPALGPYNEQFF
TRBV5-1	.	many	TRBJ2-7	TGCGCCAGCAGCTTGGGGGGTAGCCTCTACGAGCAGTACTTC	CASSLGGSLYEQYF
TRBV2	.	.	TRBJ2-7	TGTGCCAGCATGAATAACCCGGGTGGTAATGAGCAGTACTTC	CASMNNPGGNEQYF
TRBV5-6	.	many	TRBJ2-5	TGTGCCAGCAGCGCCCAAGAGACCCAGTACTTC	CASSAQETQYF
TRBV6-6	.	many	TRBJ1-4	TGTGCCAGCAGTTACATAGGGGGAGGCGGTGAAAAACTGTTTTTT	CASSYIGGGGEKLFF
TRBV7-3	TRBD2	few	TRBJ2-1	TGTGCCAGCAGCTTACTAGCGGGGAGGGCTGAGCAGTTCTTC	CASSLLAGRAEQFF
TRBV12-3/TRBV12-4	TRBD1	many	TRBJ2-4	TGTGCCAGCAGGTCGACAGGGGGTACCAAAAACATTCAGTACTTC	CASRSTGGTKNIQYF
TRBV3-1	TRBD2	many	TRBJ2-3	TGTGCCAGCAGCCCCGGGACTAGCGGGATCTCAGATACGCAGTATTTT	CASSPGTSGISDTQYF
TRBV5-8	TRBD2	many	TRBJ2-5	TGTGCCAGCAGCTTGGGTCCCCGGACTAGCGGGGAAGAGACCCAGTACTTC	CASSLGPRTSGEETQYF
TRBV6-2/TRBV6-3	.	.	TRBJ2-3	TGTGCCAGCAGGGGGACAGATACGCAGTATTTT	CASRGTDTQYF
TRBV4-2	TRBD2	many	TRBJ2-1	TGTGCCAGCAGCCTGGGACTAGAAGTCAATGAGCAGTTCTTC	CASSLGLEVNEQFF
TRBV6-5	.	many	TRBJ1-1	TGTGCCACCTCCTCTTTATACACTGAAGCTTTCTTT	CATSSLYTEAFF
TRBV7-3	.	medium-sized	TRBJ2-2	TGTGCCAGCAGCTTACTCGGCGCAGGGTCGAACACCGGGGAGCTGTTTTTT	CASSLLGAGSNTGELFF
TRBV7-6	.	.	TRBJ2-3	TGTGCCAGCAGCCCACTAACGGGGGCGTACACAGATACGCAGTATTTT	CASSPLTGAYTDTQYF
TRBV6-6	TRBD1	many	TRBJ2-1	TGTGCCAGCAGTAGGGACAGGGAGGCCTACAATGAGCAGTTCTTC	CASSRDREAYNEQFF
TRBV12-3/TRBV12-4	.	many	TRBJ2-7	TGTGCCAGCACCCCGGGGGGGACAGTGGTGTCCGAGCAGTACTTC	CASTPGGTVVSEQYF
TRBV12-3/TRBV12-4	TRBD2	.	TRBJ2-7	TGTGCCAGCAGTCAAGGGACTAGCGGGAGCTACGAGCAGTACTTC	CASSQGTSGSYEQYF
TRBV7-2	.	medium-sized	TRBJ2-7	TGTGCCAGCAGGCCGACTAGTTTCGACGAGCAGTACTTC	CASRPTSFDEQYF
TRBV10-3	.	many	TRBJ1-2	TGTGCCATCAGCCCTGAGGTAGATGGCTACACCTTC	CAISPEVDGYTF
TRBV12-3/TRBV12-4	.	many	TRBJ2-7	TGTGCCAGCAGTTTAGCGCACGGGGGGACACCAAGCTCCTACGAGCAGTACTTC	CASSLAHGGTPSSYEQYF
TRBV6-1	.	many	TRBJ1-3	TGTGCCAGCAGTTTACTACAGGGATCTGGAAACACCATATATTTT	CASSLLQGSGNTIYF
TRBV7-2	TRBD1	.	TRBJ2-2	TGTGCCAGCAGCAGGGACAGGACACCGAACACCGGGGAGCTGTTTTTT	CASSRDRTPNTGELFF
TRBV12-5	.	many	TRBJ1-5	TGTGCTAGTGGTTGGTTGAGCAATCAGCCCCAGCATTTT	CASGWLSNQPQHF
TRBV2	.	.	TRBJ2-2	TGTGCCAGCAGCTCCGGGGACCCAGGGCGGGCCCGGGAGCTGTTTTTT	CASSSGDPGRARELFF